Listed here is a single T cell receptor beta chain. This entry belongs to a study of blood T cell repertoires in COVID-19. Across the study: Samples representing acute and convalescent COVID-19 were sourced from the United States, Italy and Spain. The analysed material was cDNA or gDNA that came from T cells, B-cell-depleted T cells, or PBMCs.

Followed over time, Seattle patients had been enrolled while infection was active. As processed by the authors: How many nucleated cells were present was estimated from reference gene primer amplification. Clones were read by immunoSEQ multiplex PCR, and TCRdb kept only the in-frame ones, dropping some. The V and J calls and clone size come from that table; D and trimming were worked out from the DNA. The sample consists of over 200,000 clones, approximately 90% of them appearing once. This CDR3 contains 16 residues. Germline lookup yields CDR1 SGHDN and CDR2 FVKESK. The V gene lost 6 bases and the J gene lost 0 bases, with 15 bases spanning the gap.

V is TRBV14 and J is TRBJ1-3; D is perhaps TRBD1 (5 bases). This sequence was found in a man younger than 40 with COVID-19, enrolled during active disease. The sequenced sample was peripheral blood. The CDR3 sequence: CASSRQTPTSGNTIYF. As DNA, the CDR3 is TGTGCCAGCAGTCGACAGACACCTACCTCTGGAAACACCATATATTTT. The entire variable domain, with the rest obtained from reference TRBV14 and TRBJ1-3, is as follows: EAGVTQFPSHSVIEKGQTVTLRCDPISGHDNLYWYRRVMGKEIKFLLHFVKESKQDESGMPNNRFLAERTGGTYSTLKVQPAELEDSGVYFCASSRQTPTSGNTIYFGEGSWLTVV.